This entry concerns a single TCR beta chain. Its antigen is currently not known. A roughly 2.4 ml peripheral blood sample was drawn into PAXgene tubes per donor and stored at -80°C. Without any T cell sorting, total RNA was extracted from whole blood using the PAXgene blood miRNA kit on an automated QIAcube. Peripheral blood from monozygotic twin pairs, either concordant or discordant for inflammatory bowel disease, underwent deep TCRalpha and TCRbeta repertoire profiling that used unique molecular barcoding. Smoking habits were recorded for all twin pairs, and individuals were classified as current, former or never smokers. The CDR3 covers 16 residues, taking in both the cysteine and the phenylalanine. No coding sequence is recorded. CDR1 and CDR2, per the germline V gene (reference sequence), are LGHDT and YNNKEL. This record belongs to a study of monozygotic twins with inflammatory bowel disease (dated by TCRdb to between 2018 and 2021). About the full investigation: In total, roughly 30 monozygotic twin pairs made up the full study: 19 Danish pairs, all IBD-discordant, plus nine German pairs, of which four were IBD-concordant and five were IBD-discordant. Each individual had, on average, about 151 000 unique TCRalpha sequences and 181 000 unique TCRbeta sequences available for analysis. Disease-associated traits were sought mainly through comparisons between IBD patients and their genetically identical healthy co-twins within discordant pairs.

Broad study findings and their caveats: No single strong signal or clonotype linked to IBD turned up in the results, so the idea that one exists was not supported. Concordant and discordant twins showed no difference in repertoire similarity, possibly because of limited statistical power. Differing immunosuppressive treatments among patients may have added background noise and inter-individual variability to the repertoires. Measured by the inverse Simpson index, TCRbeta repertoire diversity was lower in IBD patients than in their healthy co-twins. The analysis was unable to tell apart different T cell subtypes. Fewer clonotypes were shared with other individuals by IBD patients than by healthy twins, most markedly in patients showing signs of disease activity.

Receptor amplification or capture employed 5' RACE. The input for every TCR library was approximately 3,500 ng of total RNA. For each sample, cDNA synthesis with SMARTScribe reverse transcriptase was split into eight separate reactions. During cDNA synthesis, template switching introduced unique molecular identifiers that contained a 6-nucleotide sample barcode. TCRalpha and TCRbeta cDNA was amplified by two nested PCRs of about 15 and 9 cycles, with bead purification after each PCR. Before amplification, the cDNA was treated with uracil DNA-glycosylase and purified using the QIAquick PCR purification kit. In the second PCR, Illumina TruSeq-compatible adapters and sample-specific barcodes were added. Library quality and concentration were checked on TapeStation and Qubit, and libraries were pooled at about 5 ng each. Sequencing of pooled libraries was carried out on an Illumina HiSeq2500 single-index Rapid Run using 2 x 100 bp reads and custom sequencing primers. The source study handled its data this way. PCR and sequencing errors were corrected by UMI-based consensus assembly using MiGEC version 1.2.6. MiXCR version 2.1.1 handled V(D)J alignment, clonotype assembly and CDR3 extraction. Normalisation of gene usage, clonotype sharing and MAIT/NKT TCR abundance was achieved by analysing the top 1000, 10 000 and 20 000 clonotypes per sample. Diversity was computed as the inverse Simpson index with the vegan R package after downsampling to 27 000 UMIs. Paired Mann-Whitney U tests on discordant twin pairs were used, with Benjamini-Hochberg multiple-testing correction. TCRdb reanalyzed the reads, keeping one entry per CDR3 protein sequence and omitting DNA. TCRdb, not the authors, supplied the V and J calls. This sample's clone table shows roughly 140,000 distinct CDR3 sequences. The top ten hold approximately 2.5% of the sample.

Source material: blood. The rearranged chain carries TRBV3-1 and TRBJ2-3. The sequence came from a human donor with ulcerative colitis or Crohn's disease, or a healthy co-twin of an affected twin (not recorded which). CDR3 sequence: CASSPGANGWTDTQYF.